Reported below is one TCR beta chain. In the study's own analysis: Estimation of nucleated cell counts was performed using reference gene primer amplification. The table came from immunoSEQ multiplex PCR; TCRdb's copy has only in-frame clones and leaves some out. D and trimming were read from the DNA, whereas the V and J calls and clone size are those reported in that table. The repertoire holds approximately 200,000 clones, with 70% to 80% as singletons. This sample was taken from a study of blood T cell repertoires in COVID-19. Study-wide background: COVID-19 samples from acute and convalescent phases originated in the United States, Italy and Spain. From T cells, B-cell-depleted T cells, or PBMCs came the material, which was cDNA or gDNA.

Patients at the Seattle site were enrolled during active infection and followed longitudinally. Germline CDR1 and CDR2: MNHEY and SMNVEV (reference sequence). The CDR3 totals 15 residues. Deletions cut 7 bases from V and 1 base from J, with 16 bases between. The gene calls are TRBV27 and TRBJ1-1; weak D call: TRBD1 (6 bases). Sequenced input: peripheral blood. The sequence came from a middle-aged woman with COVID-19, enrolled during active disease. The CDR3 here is CASIPRGGSNTEAFF. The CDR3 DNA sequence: TGTGCCAGCATTCCCCGGGGGGGCTCGAACACTGAAGCTTTCTTT.